A single sample is the source of the 20 T cell receptor beta chains below, sequenced in a study of OX40 agonist ivuxolimab in advanced cancers. TCRdb's copy holds only in-frame clones and misses some; the assay was immunoSEQ multiplex PCR. The sample consists of about 52,000 clones, roughly 92% of them appearing once. The sample was CD4+ or CD8+ T cells sorted from blood, taken in a trial of the OX40 agonist ivuxolimab. These receptors originate from an adult with an advanced solid tumor such as melanoma, head and neck, liver or kidney cancer.

The chain carries TRBV7-5 and TRBJ2-3; no DNA check was done on the table's D call, TRBD2. TRBV7-5 constitutes a pseudogene. This CDR3 contains 12 residues. The DNA of the CDR3 is TGTGCCAGCACCGAGGGCTCAGATACGCAGTATTTT. Encoded protein: CASTEGSDTQYF.

The V and J genes are TRBV4-1 and TRBJ2-1; D perhaps matches TRBD2 (5 bases). There are 13 residues in the CDR3. Germline CDR1 and CDR2: MGHRA and YSYEKL. The V end was cut by 1 base, the J end by 7 bases, with 8 bases between. The CDR3 nucleotides read TGCGCCAGCAGCCAAGTTGGAGGAAATGAGCAGTTCTTC. Translation gives CASSQVGGNEQFF.

The chain combines TRBV6-5 with TRBJ2-7; 8 bases map to TRBD2. The CDR3 runs to 15 residues. Germline V CDR1 and CDR2: MNHEY, SVGAGI. The V segment lost 4 bases and the J segment 3 bases; nucleotides outside the gene matches: 8. DNA of the CDR3: TGTGCCAGCAGTTCAGGACTAGCCGCGTACTACGAGCAGTACTTC. Amino acid sequence: CASSSGLAAYYEQYF.

This chain uses TRBV4-1 with TRBJ1-1; D perhaps matches TRBD1 (6 bases). Germline V lookup: CDR1 MGHRA, CDR2 YSYEKL. This CDR3 spans 17 amino acids. V dropped 0 bases and J dropped 6 bases, with 20 bases sitting between them. The CDR3 sequence: CASSQDKTGRYIAEAFF. CDR3 DNA: TGCGCCAGCAGCCAAGATAAGACAGGCAGATACATCGCTGAAGCTTTCTTT.

This clone was recorded only once. The chain employs TRBV13 and TRBJ1-2; D not resolved. The CDR3 totals 13 residues. Trimming cost V 6 bases and J 8 bases, with 16 bases left between them. Per germline, CDR1 PRHDT and CDR2 FYEKMQ (reference sequence). CDR3 residues: CASSPIRLGGYTF. In nucleotides, the CDR3 is TGTGCCAGCAGTCCAATCCGCCTGGGCGGCTACACCTTC.

The V call is TRBV11-2, the J call TRBJ2-7, with a tentative D call TRBD1 (6 bases). The length of the CDR3 is 16 residues. The germline V and J ends were trimmed by 5 bases and 0 bases, with 17 bases remaining between them. Germline-derived CDR1 and CDR2 are SGHAT and FQNNGV. The CDR3 sequence: CASSPWTVMSSYEQYF. The CDR3 DNA follows: TGTGCCAGCAGCCCATGGACAGTTATGAGCTCCTACGAGCAGTACTTC.

This clone appeared a few times. This chain uses TRBV4-3 with TRBJ2-3; 9 nucleotides match TRBD1. Looked up from germline, CDR1 is LGHNA and CDR2 is YSLEER. This CDR3 region has 16 residues. Trimming cost V 8 bases and J 4 bases; bases outside gene matches: 13. The CDR3 DNA sequence: TGCGCCAGCGCACCCGGGACAGGGTTTGCGGCAGATACGCAGTATTTT. Translated, it gives CASAPGTGFAADTQYF.

The rearrangement links TRBV7-8 to TRBJ2-1; unclear D gene. The CDR3 runs 16 residues. Between the trimmed V and J ends, which lost 0 bases and 2 bases, there was a span of 11 bases. Germline loops: CDR1 SGHVS, CDR2 FQNEAQ. CDR3 region: CASSLAVGVTYNEQFF. DNA for the CDR3: TGTGCCAGCAGCTTAGCGGTTGGGGTCACCTACAATGAGCAGTTCTTC.

J is TRBJ2-2 and V is TRBV7-9; D uncertain. The CDR3 sequence is 13 residues long. V gave up 1 base and J gave up 6 bases, with 6 bases separating them. Germline V gives CDR1 SEHNR, CDR2 FQNEAQ (reference sequence). This CDR3 reads CASSLVDAGELFF. The CDR3, as DNA: TGTGCCAGCAGCTTAGTAGACGCCGGGGAGCTGTTTTTT.

CDR3 in DNA: TGTGCCAGCAGCTTATCAACCGACAGCAGTATGTACAATGAGCAGTTCTTC. This sequence encodes CASSLSTDSSMYNEQFF. The V and J genes are TRBV7-9 and TRBJ2-1; D is possibly TRBD1 (5 bases). Germline values: CDR1 SEHNR, CDR2 FQNEAQ (reference sequence). The CDR3 is made up of 17 amino acids. V shed 2 bases and J shed 4 bases, with 18 bases lying between them.

This chain joins TRBV29-1 and TRBJ2-2, with D perhaps matching TRBD1 (6 bases). The V end lost 5 bases, the J end lost 5 bases, and 12 bases lay between the germline ends. Germline assignment: CDR1 SQVTM and CDR2 ANQGSEA. CDR3 length equals 13 residues. CDR3 sequence (DNA): TGCAGCGTTACCGGGACAATGACCGGGGAGCTGTTTTTT. Its translation: CSVTGTMTGELFF.

The J gene is TRBJ1-2, the V gene TRBV4-1, with 8 bases matching TRBD1. CDR3 length: 15 amino acids. From germline, CDR1 is MGHRA and CDR2 YSYEKL. V was pared by 1 base and J by 8 bases, with 9 bases of the junction left unmatched. The CDR3 DNA reads as TGCGCCAGCAGCCAAGCGTCCCAGGGGGCGCTGGGCTACACCTTC. It translates to CASSQASQGALGYTF.

This chain uses TRBV6-1 with TRBJ2-7, with 7 bases that match TRBD1. CDR1 is MNHNS and CDR2 is SASEGT in the germline V gene. V dropped 4 bases and J dropped 6; count of bases not matched to a gene: 27. The CDR3 is made up of 20 amino acids. The CDR3 region is CASSVPPGGLGSELGTEQYF. As DNA, the CDR3 is TGTGCCAGCAGTGTACCACCAGGGGGTTTGGGTTCGGAGCTGGGTACCGAGCAGTACTTC.

The rearrangement links TRBV12-2 to TRBJ2-2. TRBV12-2 is reported as a pseudogene. This CDR3 comprises 15 residues. The CDR3 is CASRFSGPNTGELFF. CDR3 bases: TGTGCAAGTCGCTTCTCGGGACCGAACACCGGGGAGCTGTTTTTT.

V gene TRBV30 combines with J gene TRBJ2-3; D not resolved. This CDR3 has 12 residues. Deletions cut 1 base from V and 4 bases from J, with 6 bases between. Germline V gene data show CDR1 as GTSNPN and CDR2 as SVGIG (reference sequence). CDR3 protein: CAWSDRPDTQYF. In nucleotides, the CDR3 is TGTGCCTGGAGTGATCGCCCAGATACGCAGTATTTT.

The chain couples TRBV19 to TRBJ2-3; D call uncertain. V lost 7 bases and J lost 5, with 10 bases in between. CDR3 length: 12 residues. Germline V gene data show CDR1 as LNHDA and CDR2 as SQIVND (reference sequence). CDR3 protein: CASMKGEDTQYF. The CDR3 DNA follows: TGTGCCAGTATGAAGGGTGAAGATACGCAGTATTTT.

The chain couples TRBV6-5 to TRBJ1-1; perhaps TRBD1 as D (5 bases). The CDR3 has 13 amino acids. The V gene's germline CDR1 is MNHEY and CDR2 SVGAGI. V was cut by 7 bases and J by 5 bases, with 14 bases left in between. CDR3 protein: CASTQGHTTEAFF. The CDR3 nucleotides are TGTGCCAGCACCCAAGGACATACGACTGAAGCTTTCTTT.

V usage is TRBV27 and J usage is TRBJ2-1; D is unresolved. Germline assignment: CDR1 MNHEY and CDR2 SMNVEV (reference sequence). There are 15 residues in the CDR3. Between the trimmed V and J ends, which lost 4 bases and 0 bases, there was a span of 10 bases. The CDR3 nucleotides are TGTGCCAGCAGTTCTGGCAGGAGCTCCTACAATGAGCAGTTCTTC. This encodes CASSSGRSSYNEQFF.

As DNA, the CDR3 is TGCGCCAGCAGCTTGGATCCGGGAATCAGCTACGAGCAGTACTTC. Protein product: CASSLDPGISYEQYF. The rearrangement uses TRBV5-1 and TRBJ2-7; TRBD2 is a possible D gene (5 bases). CDR1 SGHRS and CDR2 YFSETQ come from the germline V gene. Trimming took 0 bases from V and 3 from J, leaving 13 bases between them. This CDR3 comprises 15 residues.

The J gene is TRBJ2-7, the V gene TRBV6-5; D perhaps matches TRBD1 (7 bases). Germline V CDR1 and CDR2: MNHEY, SVGAGI. The CDR3 is 14 amino acids. The ends were cut back, 6 bases at V and 1 base at J, with 13 bases in the middle. This chain's CDR3 is CASRGRGVSYEQYF. The CDR3 bases are TGTGCCAGCAGAGGCAGGGGGGTTTCCTACGAGCAGTACTTC.